The sequence of this T cell receptor (beta chain) was determined in a study of blood T cell repertoires in COVID-19. Whole-study context: Sites across the United States, Italy and Spain contributed samples from acute and convalescent COVID-19. Sources were T cells, B-cell-depleted T cells, or PBMCs; the material itself was cDNA or gDNA.

The assay was immunoSEQ multiplex PCR, and TCRdb's table has in-frame clones only and misses some. The data show 130,000 to 150,000 clones, around four fifths seen once. V was pared by 3 bases and J by 1 base, with 2 bases of the junction left unmatched. The CDR3 is 15 amino acids. Germline CDR1 SGHNT, CDR2 YYREEE (reference sequence). The source material was peripheral blood. This receptor was obtained from a woman between 40 and 50 years old with active or convalescent COVID-19. V is TRBV5-4 and J is TRBJ1-2, with TRBD1 matching over 11 bases. CDR3 coding DNA: TGTGCCAGCAGCTGGGGACAGGGGGGTAACTATGGCTACACCTTC. It yields the protein CASSWGQGGNYGYTF.